The table lists the clone carrying this T cell receptor beta chain with a few counts. The data are from a study of response to subunit inactivated influenza vaccine. TCRdb reprocessed the RT-PCR reads via MiXCR and lists one record per CDR3 protein. The sample includes hundreds of thousands of distinct CDR3 sequences, about 18% seen only once; the top ten take about 11%. Deletions cut 6 bases from V and 4 bases from J, with 18 bases between. The CDR3 extends over 15 amino acids. Germline CDR1 and CDR2: SEHNR and FQNEAQ (reference sequence). The V gene is TRBV7-9, the J gene TRBJ1-2, with D perhaps matching TRBD1 (6 bases). The sequencing used PBMCs from blood, collected around 5 days after vaccination. This sequence originates from a man aged 50 to 59 who received an inactivated influenza vaccine. The CDR3: CASSHPGEGSYGYTF. DNA for the CDR3: TGTGCCAGCAGTCATCCAGGGGAAGGCAGCTATGGCTACACCTTC.